This section outlines one T cell receptor (beta chain) sequence together with its context. The data were obtained in a study of blood T cell repertoires in COVID-19. The wider study: Some COVID-19 samples were acute and others convalescent; all came from the United States, Italy and Spain. T cells, B-cell-depleted T cells, or PBMCs supplied cDNA or gDNA.

The CDR3 is 20 residues long. V shed 4 bases, J shed 1 base, and the junction held 15 bases outside the gene matches. Germline loops: CDR1 SGHNT, CDR2 YYREEE (reference sequence). Authors' data handling: For nucleated cells, counts were estimated from reference gene primer amplification. Generated by immunoSEQ multiplex PCR, the TCRdb table keeps only in-frame clones and is missing some. Clonal size and the V and J genes are those of that table, whereas D and trimming came from the DNA. The sample lists tens of thousands of clones; approximately 85% were seen once. The clonotype comes from a human donor in a cohort sampled during active COVID-19. Sequences were obtained from peripheral blood. This chain joins TRBV5-4 and TRBJ2-2; TRBD2 aligns across 11 bases. The CDR3 loop is CASSPRLGSGRAQNTGELFF. For the CDR3, the DNA is TGTGCCAGCAGCCCCCGGCTGGGTAGCGGGAGGGCCCAGAACACCGGGGAGCTGTTTTTT.